Presented here are 21 T cell receptor beta chains from one specimen sequenced in a study of shared clonotypes between healthy human individuals. Data came from immunoSEQ multiplex PCR; TCRdb stores just in-frame clones and leaves some out. The top ten clones hold 13% of a sample with roughly 490,000 clones, about 82% of them seen once. Sequencing input: PBMCs. Receptors originate from a woman aged 40 to 50 in good health. Some clones in this sample may be carry-over from other donors' samples.

This clone was seen a few times. The V call is TRBV2, the J call TRBJ1-5; D not certain. Germline V gene sequence: CDR1 SNHLY, CDR2 FYNNEI. The CDR3 runs to 15 residues. V was pared by 4 bases and J by 2 bases, with 12 bases between. DNA of the CDR3: TGTGCCAGCAGTGCCTCCGGGCTGGGCAATCAGCCCCAGCATTTT. It is translated as CASSASGLGNQPQHF.

The chain couples TRBV15 to TRBJ1-2, with a possible D match to TRBD1 (5 bases). Germline V gene data show CDR1 as LNHNV and CDR2 as YYDKDF (reference sequence). Deletions cut 1 base from V and 6 bases from J, with 12 bases between. The CDR3 runs to 14 residues. CDR3 coding DNA: TGTGCCACCAGCAGAGGGGACGGGTCTGATGGCTACACCTTC. As protein: CATSRGDGSDGYTF.

CDR3 DNA: TGCGCCAGCAGCCAAAGACAGGGAGCCTACAATGAGCAGTTCTTC. Amino acid sequence: CASSQRQGAYNEQFF. The chain links TRBV5-1 to TRBJ2-1; 7 bases are a match to TRBD1. Trimming at V came to 4 bases and at J to 2 bases, leaving 6 bases not matched to a gene. The germline V gene encodes CDR1 SGHRS and CDR2 YFSETQ. This CDR3 has 15 residues.

Note on this clone: A read error may be the cause here, since a much bigger clone is one base away. In the same sample, other DNA sequences code for this CDR3. The V call is TRBV28, the J call TRBJ2-1; D remains unclear. The CDR3 covers 11 residues. Germline CDR1 and CDR2: MDHEN and SYDVKM. Trimming left V 6 bases short and J 5 bases short, with 5 bases between. The CDR3 region is CASSPNNEQFF. In nucleotides, the CDR3 is TGTGCCAGCAGCCCAAACAATGAGCAGTTCTTC.

J is TRBJ2-1 and V is TRBV15, with TRBD2 as a possible D gene (5 bases). This CDR3 contains 16 residues. The V end lost 2 bases, the J end lost 4 bases, and 15 bases lay between the germline ends. Germline V gene data show CDR1 as LNHNV and CDR2 as YYDKDF (reference sequence). The CDR3: CATSRNTRGFYNEQFF. Written as DNA, the CDR3 is TGTGCCACCAGCAGAAATACCCGGGGATTTTACAATGAGCAGTTCTTC.

The gene calls are TRBV7-6 and TRBJ1-3; D not resolved. Germline V lookup: CDR1 SGHVS, CDR2 FNYEAQ. Trimming pared 1 base from V and 4 bases from J, leaving 5 bases between. The CDR3 has 13 residues. Written as DNA, the CDR3 is TGTGCCAGCAGCTTAGGCAGGGGAAACACCATATATTTT. It yields the protein CASSLGRGNTIYF. Using reference TRBV7-6 and TRBJ1-3 for the parts outside the CDR3, the full variable domain is GAGVSQSPRYKVTKRGQDVALRCDPISGHVSLYWYRQALGQGPEFLTYFNYEAQQDKSGLPNDRFSAERPEGSISTLTIQRTEQRDSAMYRCASSLGRGNTIYFGEGSWLTVV.

The rearrangement links TRBV11-2 to TRBJ1-2, with 7 bases matching TRBD1. Trimming at V came to 3 bases and at J to 2 bases, leaving 9 bases not matched to a gene. In germline, CDR1 is SGHAT, CDR2 FQNNGV. CDR3 size: 16 residues. The CDR3 DNA sequence: TGTGCCAGCAGCTTTGACAGGGAATTGGACAACTATGGCTACACCTTC. Encoded protein: CASSFDRELDNYGYTF.

V is TRBV4-1 and J is TRBJ2-7; 10 bases agree with TRBD2. CDR3 length: 19 residues. V shed 0 bases, J shed 3 bases, and the junction held 14 bases outside the gene matches. Looked up from germline, CDR1 is MGHRA and CDR2 is YSYEKL. In nucleotides, the CDR3 is TGCGCCAGCAGCCAAGATATGAGGATGGGAGCGGGGGGGTACTACGAGCAGTACTTC. Its translation: CASSQDMRMGAGGYYEQYF.

The CDR3 reads CASSERATYTGELFF. Here the CDR3 DNA reads TGTGCCAGCAGTGAACGGGCGACTTACACCGGGGAGCTGTTTTTT. The chain links TRBV6-1 to TRBJ2-2; D remains unclear. This CDR3 has 15 amino acids. Trimming removed 2 bases at V and 3 bases at J, with 10 bases between. Germline V gene data show CDR1 as MNHNS and CDR2 as SASEGT.

This clone was seen many times. V usage is TRBV18 and J usage is TRBJ2-4, with D perhaps matching TRBD2 (5 bases). V lost 6 bases, J lost 2 bases, and 11 bases lay in between. Germline CDR1 reads KGHSH; CDR2 reads LQKENI. The CDR3 has 14 amino acids. CDR3 protein: CASSQDSTKNIQYF. DNA of the CDR3: TGTGCCAGCTCCCAGGACTCAACCAAAAACATTCAGTACTTC.

The chain employs TRBV6-1 and TRBJ2-1; perhaps TRBD1 as D (5 bases). CDR3 length: 11 amino acids. V was pared by 5 bases and J by 9 bases, with 8 bases between. From germline, CDR1 is MNHNS and CDR2 SASEGT. The CDR3 protein is CASSNTGEQFF. For the CDR3, the DNA is TGTGCCAGCAGTAACACAGGTGAGCAGTTCTTC.

The chain uses TRBV11-2 and TRBJ2-7; 7 bases line up with TRBD2. V shed 3 bases and J 4 bases; nucleotides not matched to a gene: 9. The CDR3 has 15 amino acids. CDR1 and CDR2 (germline): SGHAT, FQNNGV. The CDR3 sequence is CASSFPGGERYEQYF. CDR3 bases: TGTGCCAGCAGCTTCCCGGGAGGAGAGAGGTACGAGCAGTACTTC.

The genes are TRBV10-1 and TRBJ2-3, with D unresolved. The CDR3 is 12 amino acids. Germline assignment: CDR1 WNHNN and CDR2 SYGVQD (reference sequence). The V and J ends lost 3 bases and 11 bases respectively, with 12 bases between them. The CDR3 spells CASSDPLGQQYF. The CDR3, as DNA: TGCGCCAGCAGTGATCCCCTCGGCCAGCAGTATTTT.

The V call is TRBV27, the J call TRBJ2-7, with TRBD2 as a possible D gene (5 bases). This CDR3 region has 16 residues. CDR1 is MNHEY and CDR2 is SMNVEV in the germline V gene (reference sequence). The V and J ends lost 0 bases and 0 bases respectively, with 12 bases between them. CDR3 protein: CASSLSISGGSYEQYF. The CDR3 bases are TGTGCCAGCAGTTTATCGATAAGCGGCGGCTCCTACGAGCAGTACTTC.

The genes are TRBV28 and TRBJ1-5; D remains ambiguous. Germline CDR1 and CDR2: MDHEN and SYDVKM. CDR3 length: 15 amino acids. V was trimmed by 5 bases and J by 3 bases, leaving 14 bases between them. The DNA of the CDR3 is TGTGCCAGCAGTCCCCCCCAGGCCACCAATCAGCCCCAGCATTTT. As protein: CASSPPQATNQPQHF.

For this clone: A much larger clone sits a single nucleotide away, making a read error possible. The same CDR3 also results from other DNA sequences found in this sample. This chain connects TRBV4-1 to TRBJ2-7; D not resolved. V was trimmed by 1 base and J by 7 bases, leaving 5 bases between them. The length of the CDR3 is 11 residues. Germline V gene sequence: CDR1 MGHRA, CDR2 YSYEKL. CDR3 DNA sequence: TGCGCCAGCAGCCAAGTGGGGGAGCAGTACTTC. Its translation is CASSQVGEQYF.

The chain recombines TRBV28 with TRBJ1-1, with no clear D. Trimming removed 1 base from V and 0 bases from J, with 6 bases in between. This CDR3 is 14 amino acids long. Germline lookup yields CDR1 MDHEN and CDR2 SYDVKM. The CDR3: CASSLSQMNTEAFF. The CDR3 coding sequence is TGTGCCAGCAGTTTATCGCAGATGAACACTGAAGCTTTCTTT.

The chain joins TRBV6-1 to TRBJ2-7; D remains ambiguous. The germline V and J ends were trimmed by 2 bases and 5 bases, with 13 bases remaining between them. CDR3 size: 14 residues. Germline CDR1 and CDR2: MNHNS and SASEGT. The CDR3 DNA follows: TGTGCCAGCAGTGAAAGACCGGACCGCAACGAGCAGTACTTC. Translation: CASSERPDRNEQYF.

The J gene is TRBJ1-4, the V gene TRBV5-6; TRBD1 is a possible D gene (5 bases). The germline CDR1 and CDR2 sequences are SGHDT and YYEEEE. CDR3 length equals 14 residues. The V end was cut by 3 bases, the J end by 8 bases, with 14 bases between. CDR3 amino acids: CASSSPRAGEKLFF. CDR3 bases: TGTGCCAGCAGCTCCCCCAGGGCCGGGGAAAAACTGTTTTTT.

The chain uses TRBV7-6 and TRBJ2-5, with D possibly matching TRBD2 (5 bases). Trimming left V 0 bases short and J 5 bases short, with 16 bases between. The CDR3 has 16 amino acids. Germline V lookup: CDR1 SGHVS, CDR2 FNYEAQ. The CDR3 loop is CASSLAYGGSAETQYF. The CDR3, as DNA: TGTGCCAGCAGCTTAGCATATGGTGGGAGCGCGGAGACCCAGTACTTC.

Only a few counts were recorded for this clone. The same CDR3 also results from other DNA sequences found in this sample. The rearrangement joins TRBV18 to TRBJ1-5, with 7 bases matching TRBD1. This CDR3 contains 14 residues. J gave up 3 bases and V 3 bases, and 2 bases lay outside the gene matches. Germline CDR1 is KGHSH and CDR2 is LQKENI. The CDR3 DNA reads as TGTGCCAGCTCACCTGGGACAGTCAATCAGCCCCAGCATTTT. As protein: CASSPGTVNQPQHF.